This TCR beta chain derives from a study of T cells after somatic rescue of genetic block. Profiling relied on immunoSEQ multiplex PCR, and the TCRdb table lists in-frame clones only, not all of them. The table lists over 55,000 clones, about 91% of them singletons. This CDR3 is built from 14 residues. Germline V gives CDR1 SGHDT, CDR2 YYEEEE. The germline V and J ends were trimmed by 4 bases and 0 bases, with 9 bases remaining between them. This receptor was identified in a middle-aged man. Sequencing input: peripheral blood mononuclear cells (PBMCs). The J gene is TRBJ2-3, the V gene TRBV5-6; TRBD1 might be the D (6 bases). For the CDR3, the DNA is TGTGCCAGCAGCCTCGGACAGAGCACAGATACGCAGTATTTT. This translates into CASSLGQSTDTQYF.